The clone carrying this T cell receptor beta chain was counted many times. TCRdb processed the reads anew with MiXCR; each CDR3 protein has one entry. The table has 300,000 or so distinct CDR3 sequences, roughly a tenth seen once. The V segment lost 0 bases and the J segment 0 bases; nucleotides outside the gene matches: 3. The CDR3 loop spans 17 amino acids. The data belong to a study of T cell repertoires in cytomegalovirus infection. The chain joins TRBV23-1 to TRBJ2-1; 9 bases are a match to TRBD2. TRBV23-1 is an open reading frame, and its role is uncertain. The receptor comes from a human donor in good health (CMV status not recorded). Some clones in this sample may be carry-over from other donors' samples. Source material: PBMCs. The CDR3 protein is CASSQSMRGGSYNEQFF. The DNA for the CDR3 is TGCGCCAGCAGTCAATCGATGCGGGGGGGCTCCTACAATGAGCAGTTCTTC.